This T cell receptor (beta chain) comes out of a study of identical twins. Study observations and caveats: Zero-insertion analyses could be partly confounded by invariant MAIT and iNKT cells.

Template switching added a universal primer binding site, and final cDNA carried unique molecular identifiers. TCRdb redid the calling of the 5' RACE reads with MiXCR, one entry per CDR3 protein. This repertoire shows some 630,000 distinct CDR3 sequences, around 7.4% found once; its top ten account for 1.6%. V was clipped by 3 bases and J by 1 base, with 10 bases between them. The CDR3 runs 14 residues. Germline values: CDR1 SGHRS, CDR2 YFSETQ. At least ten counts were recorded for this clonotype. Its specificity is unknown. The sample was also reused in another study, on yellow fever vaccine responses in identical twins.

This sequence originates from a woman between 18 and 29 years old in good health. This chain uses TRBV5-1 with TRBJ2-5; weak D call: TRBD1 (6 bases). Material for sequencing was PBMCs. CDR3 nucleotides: TGCGCCAGCAGCTCGGGACAAGCCCAAGAGACCCAGTACTTC. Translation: CASSSGQAQETQYF.